These 27 T cell receptor beta chains were sequenced from one sample in a study. MiXCR, run by TCRdb on the 5' RACE reads, gives a single entry per CDR3 protein. The data contain about 54,000 distinct CDR3 sequences, 17% of them singletons. Input material: naive CD4+ T cells sorted from blood. The subset here: naive CD4+ T cells, CD4+CD45RA+CD25-. These receptors were collected from a female donor with breast cancer.

This clonotype was counted a few times. This rearrangement joins TRBV28 to TRBJ1-2, with D possibly TRBD1 on 5 matching bases. V was trimmed by 5 bases and J by 3 bases, leaving 10 bases between them. The CDR3 extends over 13 amino acids. Germline loops: CDR1 MDHEN, CDR2 SYDVKM. CDR3 sequence reads: CASSTGGYYGYTF. The CDR3 DNA sequence: TGTGCCAGCAGTACAGGAGGCTACTATGGCTACACCTTC.

This sequence joins TRBV5-1 and TRBJ2-6; 8 bases are a match to TRBD1. V dropped 3 bases and J dropped 3; count of bases not matched to a gene: 14. This CDR3 region has 19 residues. The germline V gene encodes CDR1 SGHRS and CDR2 YFSETQ. CDR3 region: CASSSFGGTGMDGANVLTF. CDR3 nucleotide sequence: TGCGCCAGCAGCTCTTTCGGTGGGACAGGAATGGATGGGGCCAACGTCCTGACTTTC.

At least ten counts were recorded for this clonotype. The chain recombines TRBV7-3 with TRBJ2-5; D is unresolved. Germline V gene data show CDR1 as SGHTA and CDR2 as FQGTGA. V shed 2 bases and J shed 2 bases, with 15 bases lying between them. The CDR3 sequence is 16 residues long. The CDR3 is CASSLGLGAPQETQYF. The CDR3, as DNA: TGTGCCAGCAGCTTAGGGTTGGGTGCCCCTCAAGAGACCCAGTACTTC.

Ten or more counts support this clonotype. This chain uses TRBV7-9 with TRBJ1-1; no clear D. The germline V gene encodes CDR1 SEHNR and CDR2 FQNEAQ (reference sequence). The V end lost 6 bases, the J end lost 5 bases, and 10 bases lay between the germline ends. CDR3 length: 12 residues. The CDR3 is CASSPLGTEAFF. CDR3 DNA sequence: TGTGCCAGCAGTCCTCTAGGAACTGAAGCTTTCTTT.

This clonotype was observed a few times. The chain is built from TRBV5-1 and TRBJ1-1; D is unresolved. CDR1 and CDR2 (germline): SGHRS, YFSETQ. V shed 4 bases and J shed 4 bases, with 20 bases lying between them. The CDR3 sequence is 16 residues long. The CDR3 nucleotides are TGCGCCAGCAGCCAATATCACAATGGTGGAAGCACTGAAGCTTTCTTT. Translated, it gives CASSQYHNGGSTEAFF. The whole variable domain, remainder taken from reference TRBV5-1 and TRBJ1-1, is KAGVTQTPRYLIKTRGQQVTLSCSPISGHRSVSWYQQTPGQGLQFLFEYFSETQRNKGNFPGRFSGRQFSNSRSEMNVSTLELGDSALYLCASSQYHNGGSTEAFFGQGTRLTVV.

This chain uses TRBV4-1 with TRBJ2-2; D not certain. Germline V gene lookup returns CDR1 MGHRA and CDR2 YSYEKL. V lost 1 base to trimming and J lost 2 bases, with 11 bases between them. CDR3 length: 16 amino acids. CDR3 bases: TGCGCCAGCAGCCAAGGAGGTTTTTCAAACACCGGGGAGCTGTTTTTT. The encoded protein is CASSQGGFSNTGELFF.

This chain joins TRBV20-1 and TRBJ1-2; no firm D call. V was pared by 0 bases and J by 4 bases, with 9 bases between. The V gene's germline CDR1 is DFQATT and CDR2 SNEGSKA (reference sequence). This CDR3 region has 13 residues. The DNA of the CDR3 is TGCAGTGCTAGAGACCCTCCATCCTATGGCTACACCTTC. Residues: CSARDPPSYGYTF.

The V call is TRBV5-1, the J call TRBJ2-7, with a tentative D call TRBD1 (5 bases). The CDR3 runs 14 residues. The germline V gene encodes CDR1 SGHRS and CDR2 YFSETQ. The ends were cut back, 1 base at V and 6 bases at J, with 14 bases in the middle. The CDR3 nucleotides read TGCGCCAGCAGCTTGTGGGCAGACAGTAGCGAGCAGTACTTC. It yields the protein CASSLWADSSEQYF.

With regard to this clonotype: It may be a read error: a sequence one base away is much more abundant. The rearrangement joins TRBV12-5 to TRBJ1-5; 10 nucleotides match TRBD1. The CDR3 is 19 amino acids. Germline lookup yields CDR1 LGHNT and CDR2 FRNRAP. CDR3 DNA: TGTGCTAGAGGTTTGGTAGTTTGGGACAGGGGCTATAGCAATCAGCCCCAGCATTTT. Translating it yields CARGLVVWDRGYSNQPQHF.

The chain carries TRBV19 and TRBJ1-1; D ambiguous. The germline gives CDR1 LNHDA, CDR2 SQIVND (reference sequence). The CDR3 has 13 amino acids. V lost 2 bases and J lost 0, with 4 bases in between. This chain's CDR3 is CASSITVNTEAFF. The CDR3 nucleotides read TGTGCCAGTAGTATAACGGTGAACACTGAAGCTTTCTTT.

With respect to this clonotype: One end of the junction is discordant with germline, which a read error may explain. The rearrangement links TRBV5-1 to TRBJ2-6, with D unclear. Germline V lookup: CDR1 SGHRS, CDR2 YFSETQ. The CDR3 is 13 amino acids. CDR3 DNA sequence: TGCACCAGCCGTCCCTCTGGGGCCAACGTCCTGACTTTC. Residues: CTSRPSGANVLTF.

With respect to this clonotype: A read error may produce the germline difference seen at one junction end. The V and J genes are TRBV29-1 and TRBJ2-5, with D maybe TRBD1 (6 bases). CDR1 SQVTM and CDR2 ANQGSEA come from the germline V gene. The CDR3 is 13 amino acids. This CDR3 is CSVDPTAQGTQHF. Here the CDR3 DNA reads TGCAGCGTTGATCCGACCGCGCAGGGGACCCAGCACTTC.

Comments on this clonotype: Since a much larger clone is just one base distant, this may be a read error. The gene calls are TRBV12-3 or TRBV12-4 and TRBJ2-1; TRBD2 agrees at 10 bases. The CDR3 contains 16 residues. CDR3 in DNA: TGTGCCAGCAGTCGATTGCTAGCGGGAGACTACAATGAGCAGCTCTTC. This codes for CASSRLLAGDYNEQLF.

In its sample, this clonotype was seen a few times. Here the CDR3 DNA reads TGCAGCGTTGAAGGTAACCAAGCCCGGGGGAATTACAATGAGCAGTTCTTC. Translating it yields CSVEGNQARGNYNEQFF. The rearrangement joins TRBV29-1 to TRBJ2-1; TRBD2 is a possible D gene (6 bases). V lost 1 base to trimming and J lost 4 bases, with 20 bases between them. The CDR3 loop spans 17 amino acids. Germline values: CDR1 SQVTM, CDR2 ANQGSEA.

The chain combines TRBV5-6 with TRBJ2-7; D perhaps matches TRBD1 (6 bases). From germline, CDR1 is SGHDT and CDR2 YYEEEE. This CDR3 contains 14 residues. V was pared by 1 base and J by 3 bases, with 11 bases between. The CDR3 region has the DNA TGTGCCAGCAGCTTGTACAGGGTTTACTACGAGCAGTACTTC. Amino acid sequence: CASSLYRVYYEQYF.

This clonotype was observed many times. The V and J genes are TRBV7-8 and TRBJ2-3, with a possible D match to TRBD1 (5 bases). The V end was cut by 1 base, the J end by 5 bases, with 13 bases between. The CDR3 is 15 residues long. Per germline, CDR1 SGHVS and CDR2 FQNEAQ. The CDR3, as DNA: TGTGCCAGCAGCTTAGATATAATTACAGGAGATACGCAGTATTTT. Translated: CASSLDIITGDTQYF.

The rearrangement links TRBV5-6 to TRBJ2-2; D is possibly TRBD1 (6 bases). From germline, CDR1 is SGHDT and CDR2 YYEEEE. The CDR3 runs to 16 residues. V gave up 0 bases and J gave up 4 bases, with 13 bases separating them. The CDR3 here is CASSLETGFRTGELFF. CDR3 bases: TGTGCCAGCAGCTTGGAAACAGGGTTCCGCACCGGGGAGCTGTTTTTT.

Concerning this clonotype itself: Just one base apart from a much larger clone, this may be a read error. The chain joins TRBV12-3 or TRBV12-4 to TRBJ2-5, with D possibly being TRBD2 (5 bases). The CDR3 has 15 amino acids. This chain's CDR3 is CASSLGPGGQETRYF. The CDR3, as DNA: TGTGCCAGCAGTTTAGGTCCAGGAGGTCAAGAGACCCGGTACTTC.

This clonotype was seen more than once but under ten times. Here the CDR3 omits its conserved ending phenylalanine or tryptophan, so a read error is the likely source. The CDR3 DNA reads TGTGCCACCAGTGCCATAGACAGCTACGAGCAGTACTTA. Encoded protein: CATSAIDSYEQYL. The chain employs TRBV24-1 and TRBJ2-7; tentative D call: TRBD1 (5 bases). The germline gives CDR1 KGHDR, CDR2 SFDVKD. V shed 5 bases and J shed 3 bases, with 10 bases lying between them. The CDR3 sequence is 13 residues long.

This clonotype was detected a few times. One junction end does not reproduce the germline sequence, and a read error may be involved. The chain has TRBV7-3 and TRBJ2-1; D might be TRBD2 (5 bases). The CDR3 is 11 amino acids. Germline values: CDR1 SGHTA, CDR2 FQGTGA. CDR3 in amino acids: CASSLSERKNF. DNA of the CDR3: TGTGCCAGCAGCTTAAGTGAGCGGAAAAATTTC.

As for this clonotype: This could be a read error, since a much larger clone is one nucleotide away. V usage is TRBV6-2 or TRBV6-3 and J usage is TRBJ2-1; D gene ambiguous. The CDR3 totals 12 residues. Germline CDR1 is MNHEY and CDR2 is SVGEGT. The CDR3 DNA follows: TGTGCCGGCAGCCGACCCGGGCGTGAGCAGTTCTTC. Its protein product is CAGSRPGREQFF.

Details on this clonotype: The conserved phenylalanine or tryptophan is not found at the CDR3 terminus, so this likely reflects a read error. The chain combines TRBV7-9 with TRBJ1-2; D is ambiguous. CDR1 and CDR2 from the germline V gene are SEHNR and FQNEAQ (reference sequence). The CDR3 is made up of 14 amino acids. Trimming removed 4 bases at V and 4 bases at J, with 13 bases between. Here the CDR3 reads CASSSETPAYGYTY. CDR3 sequence (DNA): TGTGCCAGCAGCTCGGAGACACCGGCCTATGGCTACACCTAC.

This clonotype was picked up many times. The rearrangement uses TRBV6-1 and TRBJ1-1; TRBD1 is a possible D gene (5 bases). Trimming pared 2 bases from V and 6 bases from J, leaving 10 bases between. The CDR3 covers 13 residues. Germline V CDR1 and CDR2: MNHNS, SASEGT. CDR3 region: CASSEFRGAEAFF. The CDR3 coding sequence is TGTGCCAGCAGTGAATTTCGGGGCGCTGAAGCTTTCTTT.

This clonotype has only a few counts. The V call is TRBV20-1, the J call TRBJ2-5; 9 positions match TRBD1. Trimming removed 5 bases from V and 7 bases from J; junction bases left unmatched: 11. The germline gives CDR1 DFQATT, CDR2 SNEGSKA (reference sequence). The CDR3 spans 14 residues. CDR3 protein: CSAWLGQGRGTQYF. In DNA, the CDR3 is TGCAGTGCTTGGCTTGGACAGGGGAGGGGGACCCAGTACTTC.

This clonotype was seen only a few times. The CDR3 nucleotides read TGCGCCAGCAGCGTTGAGCGGGAGGGCTCCTACGAGCAGTACTTC. Its translation: CASSVEREGSYEQYF. The chain couples TRBV5-1 to TRBJ2-7; 10 bases fit TRBD2. The CDR3 covers 15 residues. With 4 bases clipped from V and 0 bases from J, the junction kept 4 bases outside the gene matches. Germline V lookup: CDR1 SGHRS, CDR2 YFSETQ. Supplemented by reference TRBV5-1 and TRBJ2-7, the full variable domain reads KAGVTQTPRYLIKTRGQQVTLSCSPISGHRSVSWYQQTPGQGLQFLFEYFSETQRNKGNFPGRFSGRQFSNSRSEMNVSTLELGDSALYLCASSVEREGSYEQYFGPGTRLTVT.

At least ten counts were recorded for this clonotype. This sequence joins TRBV20-1 and TRBJ2-5; tentative D call: TRBD2 (6 bases). The germline gives CDR1 DFQATT, CDR2 SNEGSKA (reference sequence). V was shortened by 3 bases and J by 5 bases, with 16 bases between the two germline ends. The CDR3 sequence is 14 residues long. The CDR3 loop reads CSASTVRGGETQYF. CDR3 nucleotide sequence: TGCAGTGCTAGTACGGTCCGGGGAGGCGAGACCCAGTACTTC.

This clonotype was recorded at least ten times. The rearrangement uses TRBV7-9 and TRBJ2-5; 12 bases are shared with TRBD2. V shed 3 bases, J shed 5 bases, and the junction held 4 bases outside the gene matches. Germline V gene data show CDR1 as SEHNR and CDR2 as FQNEAQ (reference sequence). The CDR3 loop spans 15 amino acids. The CDR3 reads CASSFSGTSGETQYF. In nucleotides, the CDR3 is TGTGCCAGCAGCTTCTCCGGGACTAGCGGGGAGACCCAGTACTTC. Based on the CDR3 plus reference TRBV7-9 and TRBJ2-5, the full variable domain is DTGVSQNPRHKITKRGQNVTFRCDPISEHNRLYWYRQTLGQGPEFLTYFQNEAQLEKSRLLSDRFSAERPKGSFSTLEIQRTEQGDSAMYLCASSFSGTSGETQYFGPGTRLLVL.